These T cell receptor beta chains were read from a single sample in a study of beta chain features in type 1 diabetes. Libraries were prepared by immunoSEQ multiplex PCR; TCRdb keeps only in-frame clonotypes and omits some of them. The sample consists of some 640,000 clones, around 15% of them appearing once. Sample: naive CD4+ T cells from blood. These receptors all stem from a man aged 18 to 29 with type 1 diabetes. Each CDR3 is given with its conserved first and last residue. Fields, in order: clone size, D gene, J gene, V gene, CDR3 DNA, CDR3 protein. The D gene is left open where the match is weak. Clone size is stated in some rows and not others, as once, few, many or a class when expanded.

>few|NA|TRBJ2-5|TRBV4-3
TGCGCCAGCAGCCCGGATCCGTCAGAGACCCAGTACTTC
CASSPDPSETQYF
>NA|TRBD1|TRBJ2-5|TRBV28
TGTGCCAGCAACCGAGGACAGGGGGGGGAGACCCAGTACTTC
CASNRGQGGETQYF
>NA|NA|TRBJ1-2|TRBV30
TGTGCCTGGACTCCCCGCCGGACCTTCCACTATGGCTACACCTTC
CAWTPRRTFHYGYTF
>NA|NA|TRBJ1-5|TRBV11-2
TGTGCCAGCAGCGTCCGGGGGCCTCCGGAGCATTTT
CASSVRGPPEHF
>NA|TRBD1|TRBJ2-5|TRBV30
TGTGCCTGGAGCGGGACAGGGCCCGAGACCCAGTACTTC
CAWSGTGPETQYF
>few|NA|TRBJ2-7|TRBV30
TGTGCCGGAAAAAGAGATTACGAGCAGTACTTC
CAGKRDYEQYF
>NA|TRBD2|TRBJ2-2|TRBV5-4
TGTGCCAGCAGCTTGGATTACGGGAGGGACACCGGGGAGCTGTTTTTT
CASSLDYGRDTGELFF
>NA|TRBD1|TRBJ2-5|TRBV29-1
TGCAGCGGTACAGGGGGGGAGACCCAGTACTTC
CSGTGGETQYF
>few|NA|TRBJ2-7|TRBV7-8
TGTGCCAGCAGCTGGCAGGAGCCCTACGAGCAGTACTTC
CASSWQEPYEQYF
>NA|NA|TRBJ2-7|TRBV13
TGTGCCAGCAGGGCGGGCGGATCCTCCTACGAGCAGTACTTC
CASRAGGSSYEQYF
>few|TRBD2|TRBJ2-3|TRBV30
TGTGCCTGGAGTGAAGATCCTAGCGGGAGGGCCTCGACGCAGTATTTT
CAWSEDPSGRASTQYF
>few|NA|TRBJ2-5|TRBV7-3
TGTGCCAGCAGCTACATGCCTCAAGAGACCCAGTACTTC
CASSYMPQETQYF
>many|TRBD2|TRBJ2-1|TRBV10-3
TGTGCCATCAGTGGAGCGGGGGTCAATGAGCAGTTCTTC
CAISGAGVNEQFF
>NA|NA|TRBJ2-1|TRBV18
TGTGCCAGCTCACCACCGGGGATGGGGGGCTCCTACAATGAGCAGTTCTTC
CASSPPGMGGSYNEQFF
>NA|NA|TRBJ2-3|TRBV7-2
TGTGCCAGCAGCTTAGCGGCAGGAAACACAGATACGCAGTATTTT
CASSLAAGNTDTQYF
>NA|TRBD2|TRBJ2-1|TRBV29-1
TGCAGCGTCTTAGGGACTAGCGGGACAAGCTCTAGTTGGAATGAGCAGTTCTTC
CSVLGTSGTSSSWNEQFF
>NA|TRBD1|TRBJ1-1|TRBV4-2
TGTGCCAGCAGCAACGGGGGACAGGGGGCGCGAACTGAAGCTTTCTTT
CASSNGGQGARTEAFF
>NA|NA|TRBJ1-2|TRBV30
TGTGCCTGGAGTCGCGTCTATGGCTACACCTTC
CAWSRVYGYTF